These 15 T cell receptor beta chains share one sample of origin, sequenced in a study of tumor and adjacent non-tumor tissue in lung cancer. The template was RNA from unsorted bulk tissue. A modified ARM-PCR protocol with three rounds of nested PCR amplified TCRbeta. TCRdb passed the multiplex PCR reads through MiXCR, listing each CDR3 protein once. Among roughly 93,000 distinct CDR3 sequences listed, approximately 65% were seen once. Sequences were obtained from lung tumor tissue. The receptors come from a man aged 55-75 years with non-small cell lung cancer.

This clonotype appeared once. The chain carries TRBV7-2 and TRBJ2-5; D perhaps matches TRBD2 (5 bases). Between the trimmed V and J ends, which lost 3 bases and 5 bases, there was a span of 13 bases. The germline gives CDR1 SGHTA, CDR2 FQGNSA. The CDR3 is 14 amino acids. The CDR3 bases are TGTGCCAGCAGCTTTGGAGTGACGGGGGAGACCCAGTACTTC. This sequence encodes CASSFGVTGETQYF.

With respect to this clonotype: This CDR3 fails to terminate in the conserved phenylalanine or tryptophan, so it likely reflects a read error. Because the CDR3's place on the DNA is in doubt, the DNA is left out and the CDR3 is given as listed by TCRdb. The chain couples TRBV4-2 to TRBJ2-2. Germline V gene sequence: CDR1 LGHNA, CDR2 YNFKEQ. With termini counted, the CDR3 has 17 amino acids. Here the CDR3 reads CASSQQIGESNTGELYS.

Remarks on this clonotype: A read error may account for a junction end that differs from germline. V usage is TRBV11-2 and J usage is TRBJ2-5; tentatively, D is TRBD1 or TRBD2 (5 bases each). The CDR3 runs 15 residues. The germline gives CDR1 SGHAT, CDR2 FQNNGV. DNA of the CDR3: TGTGCCAGCATCTTAGAAGGGACGGACCAAGAGACCCACTACTTC. Protein product: CASILEGTDQETHYF.

Turning to this clonotype: Compared with germline, one end of the junction differs, possibly owing to a read error. The chain couples TRBV11-3 to TRBJ2-1; 8 bases are a match to TRBD2. Germline assignment: CDR1 SGHNT and CDR2 YENEEA. This CDR3 region has 15 residues. DNA of the CDR3: TGTGCCAGCAGCCACGGGACCAGCGGGGGCCATGAGAAGTTCTTC. Translation gives CASSHGTSGGHEKFF.

Concerning this clonotype itself: Likely a read error: the CDR3 ends without its conserved phenylalanine or tryptophan. The gene calls are TRBV6-5 and TRBJ2-3, with 11 nucleotides matching TRBD2. Germline-derived CDR1 and CDR2 are MNHEY and SVGAGI. This CDR3 comprises 17 residues. This chain's CDR3 is CTSSLKGLAVSTDTQYS. The CDR3 nucleotides read TGTACCAGCAGTCTCAAGGGACTAGCGGTGAGCACAGATACGCAGTATTCT.

This sequence joins TRBV28 and TRBJ1-6; D is unresolved. The CDR3 sequence is 15 residues long. Germline V gene sequence: CDR1 MDHEN, CDR2 SYDVKM. V lost 5 bases and J lost 10, with 18 bases in between. CDR3 DNA: TGTGCCAGCAGTCCCACGAGCAGCGTACGCTCACCCCTCCACTTT. Residues: CASSPTSSVRSPLHF.

The rearrangement links TRBV12-3 or TRBV12-4 to TRBJ2-7, with 8 bases identical to TRBD1. This CDR3 is built from 16 residues. Losses at the gene ends were 6 bases for V and 4 bases for J; bases not matched to a gene: 14. This chain's CDR3 is CASRPRDRTGLYEQYF. CDR3 nucleotides: TGTGCCAGCAGGCCCAGGGACAGGACCGGTTTATACGAGCAGTACTTC.

On this clonotype: It is likely a read error, because the conserved phenylalanine at the end of the CDR3 is missing. The gene calls are TRBV11-3 and TRBJ2-7; 9 bases are shared with TRBD2. The CDR3 is 15 amino acids. The germline V gene encodes CDR1 SGHNT and CDR2 YENEEA. CDR3 nucleotide sequence: TGTGTCAGTAGGAAGGCTAGCGGGAACTCCTACGAGCAGTACTTA. Its translation is CVSRKASGNSYEQYL.

A note on this clonotype: This CDR3 fails to terminate in the conserved phenylalanine or tryptophan, so it likely reflects a read error. The chain employs TRBV7-9 and TRBJ1-5; possibly TRBD1 for D (5 bases). Looked up from germline, CDR1 is SEHNR and CDR2 is FQNEAQ (reference sequence). The CDR3 contains 14 residues. V was shortened by 1 base and J by 5 bases, with 9 bases between the two germline ends. The CDR3 protein is CASSLEDTDQPQHL. As DNA, the CDR3 is TGTGCCAGCAGCTTAGAGGACACCGATCAGCCCCAGCATTTG.

To note about this clonotype: The conserved phenylalanine or tryptophan is not found at the CDR3 terminus, so this likely reflects a read error. V is TRBV11-1 and J is TRBJ2-7; D not resolved. This CDR3 has 14 residues. Germline-derived CDR1 and CDR2 are SGHAT and FQDESV (reference sequence). The CDR3 region is CDSNFPGGAYEQYL. The CDR3 nucleotides read TGTGACAGCAACTTTCCCGGCGGCGCCTACGAGCAGTACTTA.

This clonotype came up many times. V gene TRBV4-1 combines with J gene TRBJ2-1, with D perhaps TRBD2 (6 bases). The V and J ends lost 1 base and 9 bases respectively, with 13 bases between them. Germline V gene data show CDR1 as MGHRA and CDR2 as YSYEKL. This CDR3 has 14 amino acids. CDR3 nucleotides: TGCGCCAGCAGCCAAGTACAGGAGGGCACTGAGCAGTTCTTC. Its protein product is CASSQVQEGTEQFF.

Concerning this clonotype itself: Compared with germline, one end of the junction differs, possibly owing to a read error. The V gene is TRBV6-2 or TRBV6-3, the J gene TRBJ2-7, with D uncertain. Germline-derived CDR1 and CDR2 are MNHEY and SVGEGT. The CDR3 consists of 12 residues. This CDR3 reads CASSRTAYEQHF. CDR3 in DNA: TGTGCCAGCAGCCGGACGGCCTACGAGCAGCACTTC.

Note on this clonotype: This may be a read error, as it is one base from a much larger clone. The genes are TRBV2 and TRBJ1-5, with D perhaps matching TRBD1 (5 bases). This CDR3 spans 15 amino acids. The V end lost 7 bases, the J end lost 0 bases, and 13 bases lay between the germline ends. Germline-derived CDR1 and CDR2 are SNHLY and FYNNEI. The CDR3 here is CASKLLTVSNQPQHF. The CDR3 nucleotides are TGTGCCAGCAAGCTCTTGACAGTTAGCAATCAGCCCCAGCATTTT.

Points on this clonotype: Lacking the conserved final phenylalanine or tryptophan, this CDR3 likely reflects a read error. The limits of the CDR3 on the DNA are not certain, so only TCRdb's listed CDR3 is given. The rearrangement links TRBV4-2 to TRBJ1-6. The germline gives CDR1 LGHNA, CDR2 YNFKEQ. The CDR3 has 14 amino acids, counting both end residues. The CDR3 protein is CASSQEGSSSPPHV.

This clonotype has more than one count but fewer than ten. This chain links TRBV11-3 with TRBJ1-6; D gene unclear. This CDR3 is built from 17 residues. V dropped 5 bases and J dropped 5 bases, with 19 bases sitting between them. CDR1 SGHNT and CDR2 YENEEA come from the germline V gene. CDR3 in amino acids: CASSKGRVAPNNSPLHF. In nucleotides, the CDR3 is TGTGCCAGCAGCAAAGGGCGAGTCGCCCCAAATAATTCACCCCTCCACTTT.